Each of the 5 T cell receptor beta chains below was sequenced from the same sample in a study of OX40 agonist ivuxolimab in advanced cancers. Sequencing used immunoSEQ multiplex PCR; TCRdb keeps in-frame clones, though not all of them. The data hold roughly 58,000 clones, with roughly 89% observed a single time. The source material was CD4+ or CD8+ T cells sorted from blood, sampled in a trial of the OX40 agonist ivuxolimab. The receptors originated from an adult with an advanced solid tumor such as melanoma, head and neck, liver or kidney cancer.

The genes are TRBV19 and TRBJ1-1, with 7 nucleotides matching TRBD1. This CDR3 has 14 amino acids. Trimming cost V 3 bases and J 6 bases; bases outside gene matches: 7. Looked up from germline, CDR1 is LNHDA and CDR2 is SQIVND (reference sequence). CDR3 DNA: TGTGCCAGTAGTATGACAGGGTCGGTCGCTGAAGCTTTCTTT. This sequence encodes CASSMTGSVAEAFF.

The chain couples TRBV7-2 to TRBJ2-3; 10 bases match TRBD2. The junction had 3 bases not matched to a gene; V was cut back by 0 bases and J by 0 bases. Germline CDR1 and CDR2: SGHTA and FQGNSA. CDR3 length: 17 residues. The chain's CDR3 is CASSLALAGVSTDTQYF. The CDR3 nucleotides read TGTGCCAGCAGCTTAGCCCTAGCGGGGGTTAGCACAGATACGCAGTATTTT.

The rearrangement joins TRBV6-6 to TRBJ1-6; a possible D gene is TRBD1 (5 bases). CDR3 length: 14 residues. V lost 6 bases and J lost 7, with 13 bases in between. Germline V gene data show CDR1 as MNHNY and CDR2 as SVGAGI (reference sequence). This chain's CDR3 is CASRAGFWNSPLHF. CDR3 nucleotide sequence: TGTGCCAGCAGAGCAGGGTTTTGGAATTCACCCCTCCACTTT.

The chain employs TRBV19 and TRBJ1-2, with TRBD1 matching 7 bases. V lost 5 bases to trimming and J lost 5 bases; unmatched junction nucleotides: 11. The CDR3 consists of 15 residues. The germline gives CDR1 LNHDA, CDR2 SQIVND (reference sequence). The CDR3 spells CASSSTRQGQYGYTF. The CDR3 nucleotides are TGTGCCAGTAGTTCTACGCGACAGGGTCAATATGGCTACACCTTC.

This clone was detected once. J is TRBJ1-4 and V is TRBV30, with 9 bases fitting TRBD1. Germline V gene data show CDR1 as GTSNPN and CDR2 as SVGIG (reference sequence). J was trimmed by 6 bases and V by 0 bases; bases with no gene match: 2. The length of the CDR3 is 14 residues. CDR3 in DNA: TGTGCCTGGAGTGTATGGGACAGGGATGAAAAACTGTTTTTT. This encodes CAWSVWDRDEKLFF.